This T cell receptor (beta chain) is drawn from a study of T cells in Graves' hyperthyroidism and ophthalmopathy. V dropped 4 bases and J dropped 3 bases, with 7 bases sitting between them. Germline loops: CDR1 ENHRY, CDR2 SYGVKD. The CDR3 runs to 12 residues. This clonotype was found a few times. Its matching antigen is unknown. Study-level results: Blood also carried most thyroid clonotypes expanded above 0.001. Model-based prediction identified ophthalmopathy a median roughly 6.1 months prior to its onset.

It was RNA transcripts that yielded the amplified TCR beta CDR3 regions. First-round RT-PCR with HTBI primers amplified the TCR CDR3 region. TCRdb redid the calling of the multiplex PCR reads with MiXCR, one entry per CDR3 protein. The table has 600,000 to 650,000 distinct CDR3 sequences, about 16% seen once; the top ten hold approximately 3.8%. Uncontrolled infections, other autoimmune diseases, pregnancy or lactation led to exclusion of patients. This TCR derives from a woman in her twenties or thirties with Graves' hyperthyroidism. This rearrangement joins TRBV10-3 to TRBJ2-7; D gene ambiguous. The sequenced sample consisted of blood. The CDR3 DNA follows: TGTGCCATCAGTGTGGACCTCTACGAGCAGTACTTC. This sequence encodes CAISVDLYEQYF.